Below, 12 T cell receptor beta chains from the same sample are listed, as sequenced in a study of early T cells in non-severe SARS-CoV-2 infection. TCRdb re-derived calls from the 5' RACE reads in MiXCR, one entry per CDR3 protein. The table lists more than 25,000 distinct CDR3 sequences, roughly 2.8% of them singletons. The sample comprised whole blood. Source of these receptors: an adult who was a healthcare worker with PCR-confirmed SARS-CoV-2 infection or an uninfected control (not recorded which).

This clonotype was counted at least ten times. V is TRBV20-1 and J is TRBJ1-6, with D unresolved. The germline V gene encodes CDR1 DFQATT and CDR2 SNEGSKA (reference sequence). V lost 0 bases to trimming and J lost 3 bases, with 15 bases between them. This CDR3 spans 17 amino acids. The CDR3 sequence is CSARDTRADFYNSPLHF. The CDR3 nucleotides are TGCAGTGCTAGAGATACGAGGGCCGACTTCTATAATTCACCCCTCCACTTT.

There are many counts of this clonotype. The rearrangement uses TRBV7-2 and TRBJ2-5, with 7 bases that match TRBD2. Germline values: CDR1 SGHTA, CDR2 FQGNSA. The CDR3 has 15 residues. Trimming removed 5 bases from V and 0 bases from J; junction bases left unmatched: 6. Here the CDR3 reads CASSPRAGNQETQYF. The CDR3 DNA sequence: TGTGCCAGCAGCCCCCGAGCGGGAAACCAAGAGACCCAGTACTTC.

This clonotype has at least ten counts. The chain recombines TRBV5-1 with TRBJ1-5; D is ambiguous. Germline V gives CDR1 SGHRS, CDR2 YFSETQ. Deletions cut 5 bases from V and 4 bases from J, with 31 bases between. CDR3 length equals 20 residues. CDR3 loop: CASSRLDDYPGVQKNQPQHF. For the CDR3, the DNA is TGCGCCAGCAGTAGACTTGACGACTACCCGGGAGTACAGAAGAATCAGCCCCAGCATTTT.

This clonotype was recorded at least ten times. This rearrangement joins TRBV29-1 to TRBJ2-1; D might be TRBD1 or TRBD2, each matching 5 bases. Between the trimmed V and J ends, which lost 6 bases and 4 bases, there was a span of 19 bases. The germline CDR1 and CDR2 sequences are SQVTM and ANQGSEA. The CDR3 sequence is 15 residues long. For the CDR3, the DNA is TGCAGCGTAGTTATTACGGGACGTACTTACAATGAGCAGTTCTTC. Translated, it gives CSVVITGRTYNEQFF.

This clonotype ranks as medium-sized. V and J are TRBV10-1 and TRBJ1-2; unclear D gene. This CDR3 has 13 amino acids. Germline CDR1 reads WNHNN; CDR2 reads SYGVQD (reference sequence). The V and J ends lost 0 bases and 4 bases respectively, with 6 bases between them. CDR3: CASSESRIYGYTF. The CDR3 bases are TGCGCCAGCAGTGAGTCAAGGATCTATGGCTACACCTTC.

This clonotype was counted between two and nine times. The chain joins TRBV7-6 to TRBJ2-1; D could derive from TRBD1 or TRBD2 (6 bases each). CDR3 size: 16 residues. Trimming left V 5 bases short and J 7 bases short, with 21 bases between. In germline, CDR1 is SGHVS, CDR2 FNYEAQ. CDR3 coding DNA: TGTGCCAGCAGCCTCACAGGGAGGCCCATTTCGAATGAGCAGTTCTTC. Amino acids: CASSLTGRPISNEQFF.

This clonotype is termed medium-sized. J is TRBJ1-1 and V is TRBV5-1; D call uncertain. Germline loops: CDR1 SGHRS, CDR2 YFSETQ. The CDR3 totals 14 residues. With 4 bases removed from V and 0 bases from J, the gap between germline ends came to 10 bases. The CDR3 sequence: CASSTSGVNTEAFF. CDR3 in DNA: TGCGCCAGCAGCACGTCCGGGGTGAACACTGAAGCTTTCTTT.

This clonotype was detected only a few times. The rearrangement joins TRBV12-3 or TRBV12-4 to TRBJ2-1, with TRBD1 as a possible D gene (6 bases). The CDR3 sequence is 14 residues long. V gave up 3 bases and J gave up 5 bases, with 11 bases separating them. The CDR3 nucleotides read TGTGCCAGCAGTTTCAGGGGCGTCGACAATGAGCAGTTCTTC. Translating gives CASSFRGVDNEQFF.

The sample holds many counts of this clonotype. The chain uses TRBV3-1 and TRBJ2-2; possible D gene TRBD1, 5 bases. The CDR3 has 17 amino acids. Germline CDR1 LGHDT, CDR2 YNNKEL (reference sequence). V shed 2 bases and J shed 2 bases, with 15 bases lying between them. The CDR3 here is CASSQYRSRENTGELFF. CDR3 DNA sequence: TGTGCCAGCAGCCAATATCGAAGCAGGGAAAACACCGGGGAGCTGTTTTTT.

This clonotype was recorded many times. The chain recombines TRBV4-1 with TRBJ2-1; 12 nucleotides align to TRBD2. In germline, CDR1 is MGHRA, CDR2 YSYEKL. This CDR3 contains 19 residues. J was trimmed by 6 bases and V by 2 bases; bases with no gene match: 14. Written as DNA, the CDR3 is TGCGCCAGCAGCCAATTGGATTTCGGAGGACTAGCGGGGAGCAATGAGCAGTTCTTC. Translated, it gives CASSQLDFGGLAGSNEQFF.

This clonotype was picked up many times. V is TRBV10-2 and J is TRBJ2-2; no firm D call. CDR1 is WSHSY and CDR2 is SAAADI in the germline V gene. The V and J ends lost 5 bases and 6 bases respectively, with 4 bases between them. CDR3 length: 11 residues. For the CDR3, the DNA is TGCGCCAGCAGTACCTCCGGGGAGCTGTTTTTT. Translated: CASSTSGELFF.

There are many counts of this clonotype. The chain links TRBV9 to TRBJ1-1; a possible D gene is TRBD1 (5 bases). Looked up from germline, CDR1 is SGDLS and CDR2 is YYNGEE. There are 15 residues in the CDR3. V was clipped by 4 bases and J by 1 base, with 14 bases between them. Here the CDR3 DNA reads TGTGCCAGCAGCCCCCGAGAGGGGAAGAACACTGAAGCTTTCTTT. It yields the protein CASSPREGKNTEAFF.